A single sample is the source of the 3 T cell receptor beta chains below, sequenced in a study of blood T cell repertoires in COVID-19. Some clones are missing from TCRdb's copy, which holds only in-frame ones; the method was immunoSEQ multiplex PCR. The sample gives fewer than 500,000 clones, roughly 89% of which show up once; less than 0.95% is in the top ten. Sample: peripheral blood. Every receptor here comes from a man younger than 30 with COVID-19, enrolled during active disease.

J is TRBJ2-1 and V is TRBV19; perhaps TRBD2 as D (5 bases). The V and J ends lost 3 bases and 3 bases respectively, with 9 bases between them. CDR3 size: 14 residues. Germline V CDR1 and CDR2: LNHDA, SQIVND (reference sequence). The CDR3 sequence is CASSIGGFYNEQFF. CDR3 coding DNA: TGTGCCAGTAGTATTGGAGGATTCTACAATGAGCAGTTCTTC.

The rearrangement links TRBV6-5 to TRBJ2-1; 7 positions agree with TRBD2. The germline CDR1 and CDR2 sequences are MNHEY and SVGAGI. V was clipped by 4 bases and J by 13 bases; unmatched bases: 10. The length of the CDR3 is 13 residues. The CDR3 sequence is CASSFGRGVGQFF. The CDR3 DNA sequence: TGTGCCAGCAGTTTTGGACGGGGGGTCGGACAGTTCTTC.

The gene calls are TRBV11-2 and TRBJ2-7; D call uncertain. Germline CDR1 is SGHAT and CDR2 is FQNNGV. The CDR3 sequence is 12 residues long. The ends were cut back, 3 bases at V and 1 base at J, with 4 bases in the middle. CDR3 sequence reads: CASSFSSYEQYF. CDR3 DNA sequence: TGTGCCAGCAGCTTCAGTTCCTACGAGCAGTACTTC.